This TCR beta chain originates from a study of T-cell reconstitution after alpha-beta-depleted transplantation in children. Unique molecular identifiers were used to barcode this TCRbeta library. Each CDR3 protein is one row after TCRdb ran MiXCR on the PCR reads. The table shows 500,000 or so distinct CDR3 sequences, with about an eighth occurring only once. This clonotype was seen only a few times. V shed 8 bases, J shed 9 bases, and the junction held 9 bases outside the gene matches. CDR3 size: 13 residues. Germline lookup yields CDR1 WSHSY and CDR2 SAAADI. The source of this sequence is a female patient aged 2 to 10 who had a stem cell transplant for aplastic anemia, so the T cells may come from the graft donor. V usage is TRBV10-2 and J usage is TRBJ2-1, with TRBD2 identical over 8 bases. The sequenced sample was PBMCs, mostly from graft donor cells, obtained 180 days after TCRalphabeta/CD19-depleted stem cell transplant. CDR3 bases: TGCGCCAGCGCCGGGACTAGGTTCAGTGAGCAGTTCTTC. It yields the protein CASAGTRFSEQFF.